This T cell receptor (beta chain) is from a study of T cell repertoires in cytomegalovirus infection. Study background: Signatures in public TCR beta sequences pointed to both CMV infection and matching HLA type.

TCRdb re-analysed the reads in MiXCR, keeping a single row per CDR3 protein. The sample lists about 240,000 distinct CDR3 sequences; 9% to 15% were seen once. V trimming: 4 bases; J trimming: 4 bases; junction bases outside the gene matches: 4. The CDR3 extends over 14 amino acids. CDR1 is SGHKS and CDR2 is YYEKEE in the germline V gene (reference sequence). Many counts were recorded for this clonotype. Its antigen remains unknown. Findings of the study overall: HLA-C-restricted TCR beta clonotypes specific for CMV led the ex vivo response. Frequencies of public TCR beta families were cumulated, and this identified carriers of CMV plus the relevant HLA.

Material for sequencing was PBMCs. V gene TRBV5-5 combines with J gene TRBJ2-2, with 7 bases that match TRBD1. This sequence originates from a human donor in good health (CMV status not recorded). Some clones in this sample may be carry-over from other donors' samples. The CDR3 DNA follows: TGTGCCAGCAGCCCGGGACAGACCACCGGGGAGCTGTTTTTT. This sequence encodes CASSPGQTTGELFF.